The text below deals with one TCR beta chain. This sample was taken from a study of CD8 T cells in Susac syndrome. Reverse transcription of roughly 0.5 to 1 ug RNA was performed with random hexamers. TCRdb called the immunoSEQ multiplex PCR reads again in MiXCR, with one record for every CDR3 protein. Of approximately 100,000 distinct CDR3 sequences detected, 92% appear once; the ten largest clones hold 0.11% to 0.15%. V was pared by 0 bases and J by 5 bases, with 7 bases between. The CDR3 totals 13 residues. What was sequenced was CD4+ T cells from PBMCs. The chain is built from TRBV12-3 or TRBV12-4 and TRBJ1-1; possibly TRBD1 for D (6 bases). The clonotype comes from a human donor in good health. CDR3 amino acids: CASSLAQGTEAFF. CDR3 bases: TGTGCCAGCAGTTTAGCGCAGGGGACTGAAGCTTTCTTT.